The rows below give T cell receptor beta chains drawn from one sample of a study of cytomegalovirus exposure and HLA in healthy donors. The data were produced by immunoSEQ multiplex PCR, yet TCRdb's version contains in-frame clones alone and is incomplete. This table has under 100,000 clones, almost 85% appearing once. Specimen: PBMCs. The receptors here all came from a woman aged 18 to 35 in good health and CMV-seropositive. CDR3s include the opening cysteine and the closing phenylalanine or tryptophan. The D gene is left open where the match is weak. The listing skips clone size in some rows; elsewhere it reads once, few, many or a size class.

TRBD1 TRBJ1-4 NA TRBV28 TGTGCCAGCAGGGTCCAGGGGGGATTAAATGAAAAACTGTTTTTT CASRVQGGLNEKLFF
NA TRBJ1-2 NA TRBV5-6 TGTGCCAGCAGCTTTCGGGCAGGGGACCCAAGCAACTATGGCTACACCTTC CASSFRAGDPSNYGYTF
NA TRBJ2-1 NA TRBV6-5 TGTGCCAGCAGTTACATATACACCCTCTCCTACAATGAGCAGTTCTTC CASSYIYTLSYNEQFF
TRBD1 TRBJ1-2 NA TRBV15 TGTGCCACCAGCAGAGGACGGGGGACAGGGGTCCCTTATGGCTACACCTTC CATSRGRGTGVPYGYTF
TRBD1 TRBJ1-1 few TRBV30 TGTGCCTGGACCACGGACAGGAGGCCTTTCTTT CAWTTDRRPFF
TRBD1 TRBJ2-7 NA TRBV19 TGTGCCAGTAGTTCCGGGACAGGGGAACCCTGGGACGAGCAGTACTTC CASSSGTGEPWDEQYF
TRBD1 TRBJ2-3 NA TRBV28 TGTGCCAGCTTGGGACAGGGGGCCACAGATACGCAGTATTTT CASLGQGATDTQYF
NA TRBJ2-7 NA TRBV7-9 TGTGCCAGCAGACAAACGGGGTCCGACGAGCAGTACTTC CASRQTGSDEQYF
TRBD1 TRBJ1-1 NA TRBV2 TGTGCCAGCAGCAATAGCCGGGGACAGGGTAGGGCGAGGCCCACTGAAGCTTTCTTT CASSNSRGQGRARPTEAFF
NA TRBJ2-7 NA TRBV4-3 TGCGCCAGCAGCCAAGGGCGGCAGGGGACCTACGAGCAGTACTTC CASSQGRQGTYEQYF
TRBD1 TRBJ1-2 NA TRBV28 TGTGCCAGCAGATACTCAGGGGGTGAGGGCTACACCTTC CASRYSGGEGYTF
TRBD2 TRBJ2-3 NA TRBV18 TGTGCCAGCTCAGTTAGCGGGGGGCCCCTCGCCACAGATACGCAGTATTTT CASSVSGGPLATDTQYF
NA TRBJ2-3 NA TRBV19 TGTGCCAGCCTACCCCGAGGGGGTCTCAGTGAGGCAGATACGCAGTATTTT CASLPRGGLSEADTQYF
TRBD1 TRBJ1-1 few TRBV9 TGTGCCAGCAGCGTTTCCACAGGGGCGGCCACTGAAGCTTTCTTT CASSVSTGAATEAFF
NA TRBJ2-7 NA TRBV6-1 TGTGCCAGCAGTGCCAGGGCCTACGAGCAGTACTTC CASSARAYEQYF
NA TRBJ2-3 NA TRBV28 TGTGCCAGCTCTAGGAGCACAGATACGCAGTATTTT CASSRSTDTQYF
NA TRBJ1-1 NA TRBV7-2 TGTGCCAGCAGCCCCGAGGGGGGGGGCAGGACTGAAGCTTTCTTT CASSPEGGGRTEAFF
TRBD2 TRBJ2-5 once TRBV2 TGTGCCAGGTCCGACGTTAGCGGGGGGACCACTCAAGAGACCCAGTACTTC CARSDVSGGTTQETQYF
NA TRBJ2-5 once TRBV5-1 TGCGCCAGCATGCGGCAAACGGGGGGCCACCAAGAGACCCAGTACTTC CASMRQTGGHQETQYF